The 19 T cell receptor beta chains below all came from one sample that was sequenced in a study of T-cell reconstitution after alpha-beta-depleted transplantation in children. A library of TCRbeta sequences, prepared with unique molecular identifiers, was generated. MiXCR, run by TCRdb on the PCR reads, gives a single entry per CDR3 protein. This table has about 440,000 distinct CDR3 sequences, roughly two fifths appearing once. The starting material was PBMCs, obtained before TCRalphabeta/CD19-depleted stem cell transplant. These receptors were collected from a girl aged 2-10 years with aplastic anemia, due to receive a stem cell transplant.

This clonotype came up many times. The chain carries TRBV11-2 and TRBJ2-3; D ambiguous. Trimming removed 5 bases from V and 0 bases from J, with 12 bases in between. This CDR3 comprises 15 residues. Germline loops: CDR1 SGHAT, CDR2 FQNNGV. The CDR3 DNA follows: TGTGCCAGCAGCCGCGCAGTTCTTAGCACAGATACGCAGTATTTT. Translation: CASSRAVLSTDTQYF.

There are a few counts of this clonotype. The gene calls are TRBV4-1 and TRBJ1-4; TRBD1 might be the D (5 bases). The CDR3 spans 18 residues. Germline values: CDR1 MGHRA, CDR2 YSYEKL. V was shortened by 0 bases and J by 7 bases, with 21 bases between the two germline ends. In nucleotides, the CDR3 is TGCGCCAGCAGCCAAGAATCCACAGGTTCTGATAGCGGTGAAAAACTGTTTTTT. Translated, it gives CASSQESTGSDSGEKLFF.

This clonotype was seen only a few times. The chain has TRBV10-3 and TRBJ2-7, with D possibly being TRBD1 or TRBD2 (5 bases each). The CDR3 spans 11 residues. Germline CDR1 and CDR2: ENHRY and SYGVKD. V dropped 5 bases and J dropped 4 bases, with 6 bases sitting between them. The CDR3 region has the DNA TGTGCCATCAGTTGGGGGTACGAGCAGTACTTC. The encoded protein is CAISWGYEQYF.

In this sample, this clonotype turned up a few times. The chain links TRBV6-1 to TRBJ2-7; D uncertain. The CDR3 has 14 residues. The germline V gene encodes CDR1 MNHNS and CDR2 SASEGT. V lost 6 bases, J lost 1 base, and 13 bases lay in between. CDR3 nucleotide sequence: TGTGCCAGCAGGACCCCTGGGCAGTCCTACGAGCAGTACTTC. Its protein product is CASRTPGQSYEQYF.

In this sample, this clonotype turned up a few times. The V call is TRBV3-1, the J call TRBJ2-5; D may match TRBD1 or TRBD2 (5 bases each). Trimming took 6 bases from V and 6 from J, leaving 11 bases between them. The CDR3 contains 12 residues. Germline V gives CDR1 LGHDT, CDR2 YNNKEL (reference sequence). In DNA, the CDR3 is TGTGCCAGCAGGTCGGGGCAACAGACCCAGTACTTC. It codes for CASRSGQQTQYF.

The chain recombines TRBV5-1 with TRBJ2-5; 8 bases line up with TRBD1. CDR3 size: 14 residues. Germline V lookup: CDR1 SGHRS, CDR2 YFSETQ. V lost 4 bases, J lost 4 bases, and 6 bases stayed unmatched. The CDR3, as DNA: TGCGCCAGCAGCACCCAGGGGGCGAGAGAGACCCAGTACTTC. Translated, it gives CASSTQGARETQYF.

The CDR3 DNA sequence: TGTGCCAGCAGTCAGGACTTCACTGAAGCTTTCTTT. This translates into CASSQDFTEAFF. The chain couples TRBV12-3 or TRBV12-4 to TRBJ1-1; D unresolved. The CDR3 covers 12 residues. V shed 5 bases and J shed 4 bases, with 8 bases lying between them.

The rearrangement joins TRBV6-1 to TRBJ2-7; D might be TRBD2 (7 bases). The CDR3 has 15 amino acids. Germline lookup yields CDR1 MNHNS and CDR2 SASEGT. V shed 4 bases and J shed 0 bases, with 13 bases lying between them. The CDR3 is CASSARGASSYEQYF. The CDR3 region has the DNA TGTGCCAGCAGTGCCCGGGGGGCGAGCTCCTACGAGCAGTACTTC.

The table lists this clonotype with many counts. V and J are TRBV7-2 and TRBJ2-7, with 10 bases fitting TRBD2. V dropped 1 base and J dropped 6; count of bases not matched to a gene: 6. Per the germline V gene, CDR1 is SGHTA and CDR2 is FQGNSA. This CDR3 region has 15 residues. The CDR3 here is CASSLDVAGGREQYF. The CDR3 coding sequence is TGTGCCAGCAGCTTAGACGTAGCGGGAGGTCGCGAGCAGTACTTC.

The chain has TRBV30 and TRBJ2-7; no clear D. There are 12 residues in the CDR3. V was shortened by 1 base and J by 0 bases, with 4 bases between the two germline ends. CDR1 GTSNPN and CDR2 SVGIG come from the germline V gene (reference sequence). CDR3 sequence: CAWSDSSYEQYF. As DNA, the CDR3 is TGTGCCTGGAGTGACAGCTCCTACGAGCAGTACTTC.

The chain links TRBV3-1 to TRBJ2-3; D not resolved. CDR1 LGHDT and CDR2 YNNKEL come from the germline V gene (reference sequence). V lost 3 bases to trimming and J lost 1 base, with 14 bases between them. The length of the CDR3 is 16 residues. The CDR3: CASSQEVAPGTDTQYF. The CDR3 region has the DNA TGTGCCAGCAGCCAGGAAGTCGCGCCGGGCACAGATACGCAGTATTTT.

This chain connects TRBV10-3 to TRBJ1-2, with D possibly TRBD1 on 5 matching bases. This CDR3 spans 14 amino acids. Between the trimmed V and J ends, which lost 5 bases and 4 bases, there was a span of 14 bases. Germline V gives CDR1 ENHRY, CDR2 SYGVKD. CDR3 region: CAISSRDNGYGYTF. CDR3 DNA: TGTGCCATCAGTTCCAGGGATAACGGCTATGGCTACACCTTC.

The chain carries TRBV15 and TRBJ2-1, with D unclear. The germline V gene has CDR1 LNHNV and CDR2 YYDKDF (reference sequence). The CDR3 length is 15 residues. Trimming took off 5 bases at V and 8 bases at J, with 19 bases between the two ends. CDR3 DNA sequence: TGTGCCACCAGCCCCGGACCAGCGAATAGGTATGAGCAGTTCTTC. This encodes CATSPGPANRYEQFF.

In this sample, this clonotype turned up a few times. The rearrangement uses TRBV19 and TRBJ1-1; D gene uncertain. The CDR3 contains 14 residues. V lost 1 base and J lost 1, with 7 bases in between. Germline values: CDR1 LNHDA, CDR2 SQIVND (reference sequence). For the CDR3, the DNA is TGTGCCAGTAGTATAGGTCTTCCGAACACTGAAGCTTTCTTT. Residues: CASSIGLPNTEAFF.

This clonotype was counted at least ten times. V is TRBV12-3 or TRBV12-4 and J is TRBJ1-1; D uncertain. Trimming shortened V by 5 bases and J by 3 bases, and 13 bases separated the two germline ends. This CDR3 is 14 amino acids long. In nucleotides, the CDR3 is TGTGCCAGCAGTCTAACCTACAGCTACACTGAAGCTTTCTTT. Amino acids: CASSLTYSYTEAFF.

This clonotype was recorded at least ten times. J is TRBJ2-4 and V is TRBV12-3 or TRBV12-4; possible D gene TRBD2, 5 bases. Trimming left V 5 bases short and J 1 base short, with 9 bases between. The CDR3 runs 14 residues. The CDR3 nucleotides read TGTGCCAGCAGTGCTTGGGAGGCCAAAAACATTCAGTACTTC. This sequence encodes CASSAWEAKNIQYF.

This chain joins TRBV20-1 and TRBJ1-5; no reliable D call. The V gene's germline CDR1 is DFQATT and CDR2 SNEGSKA (reference sequence). V lost 4 bases and J lost 2, with 12 bases in between. The CDR3 consists of 14 residues. The CDR3 loop is CSAMAGEGNQPQHF. CDR3 bases: TGCAGTGCTATGGCGGGCGAGGGCAATCAGCCCCAGCATTTT.

This clonotype was recorded at least ten times. The chain employs TRBV9 and TRBJ1-3; D unclear. The CDR3 extends over 16 amino acids. V lost 0 bases, J lost 0 bases, and 10 bases lay in between. The germline V gene has CDR1 SGDLS and CDR2 YYNGEE. Here the CDR3 reads CASSVAQFLSGNTIYF. CDR3 in DNA: TGTGCCAGCAGCGTAGCACAGTTCCTCTCTGGAAACACCATATATTTT. Full variable domain (rest looked up from reference TRBV9 and TRBJ1-3): DSGVTQTPKHLITATGQRVTLRCSPRSGDLSVYWYQQSLDQGLQFLIQYYNGEERAKGNILERFSAQQFPDLHSELNLSSLELGDSALYFCASSVAQFLSGNTIYFGEGSWLTVV.

The chain has TRBV7-9 and TRBJ2-7; D remains ambiguous. The CDR3 covers 12 residues. The germline V gene encodes CDR1 SEHNR and CDR2 FQNEAQ (reference sequence). Trimming pared 5 bases from V and 3 bases from J, leaving 8 bases between. DNA of the CDR3: TGTGCCAGCAGCATCAGAATCTACGAGCAGTACTTC. It is translated as CASSIRIYEQYF.